This T cell receptor beta chain appears in the sequencing data of a study of T-cell memory formation after mild COVID-19. Notes on the study in general: Pre-infection memory held some responding clones, suggesting pre-existing cross-reactive T cells responded.

TCRdb analysed the 5' RACE reads with MiXCR anew, one entry per CDR3 protein. Seen here are 340,000 or so distinct CDR3 sequences, over 10% observed once, and the top ten hold over 20%. About this clonotype: Its antigen is not identified.

The germline V gene encodes CDR1 LGHNA and CDR2 YSLEER. The CDR3 runs to 16 residues. V was trimmed by 0 bases and J by 8 bases, leaving 19 bases between them. Specimen: PBMCs or a T cell subset sorted from them (not recorded which). V is TRBV4-3 and J is TRBJ1-2; unclear D gene. This TCR was sampled from a man younger than 35 who had mild COVID-19 (a few samples of this study predate the infection). Cell type and time point are not known. CDR3 sequence (DNA): TGCGCCAGCAGCCAAGATCTTACCCGGGAACCTGGCGGCTACACCTTC. It translates to CASSQDLTREPGGYTF.